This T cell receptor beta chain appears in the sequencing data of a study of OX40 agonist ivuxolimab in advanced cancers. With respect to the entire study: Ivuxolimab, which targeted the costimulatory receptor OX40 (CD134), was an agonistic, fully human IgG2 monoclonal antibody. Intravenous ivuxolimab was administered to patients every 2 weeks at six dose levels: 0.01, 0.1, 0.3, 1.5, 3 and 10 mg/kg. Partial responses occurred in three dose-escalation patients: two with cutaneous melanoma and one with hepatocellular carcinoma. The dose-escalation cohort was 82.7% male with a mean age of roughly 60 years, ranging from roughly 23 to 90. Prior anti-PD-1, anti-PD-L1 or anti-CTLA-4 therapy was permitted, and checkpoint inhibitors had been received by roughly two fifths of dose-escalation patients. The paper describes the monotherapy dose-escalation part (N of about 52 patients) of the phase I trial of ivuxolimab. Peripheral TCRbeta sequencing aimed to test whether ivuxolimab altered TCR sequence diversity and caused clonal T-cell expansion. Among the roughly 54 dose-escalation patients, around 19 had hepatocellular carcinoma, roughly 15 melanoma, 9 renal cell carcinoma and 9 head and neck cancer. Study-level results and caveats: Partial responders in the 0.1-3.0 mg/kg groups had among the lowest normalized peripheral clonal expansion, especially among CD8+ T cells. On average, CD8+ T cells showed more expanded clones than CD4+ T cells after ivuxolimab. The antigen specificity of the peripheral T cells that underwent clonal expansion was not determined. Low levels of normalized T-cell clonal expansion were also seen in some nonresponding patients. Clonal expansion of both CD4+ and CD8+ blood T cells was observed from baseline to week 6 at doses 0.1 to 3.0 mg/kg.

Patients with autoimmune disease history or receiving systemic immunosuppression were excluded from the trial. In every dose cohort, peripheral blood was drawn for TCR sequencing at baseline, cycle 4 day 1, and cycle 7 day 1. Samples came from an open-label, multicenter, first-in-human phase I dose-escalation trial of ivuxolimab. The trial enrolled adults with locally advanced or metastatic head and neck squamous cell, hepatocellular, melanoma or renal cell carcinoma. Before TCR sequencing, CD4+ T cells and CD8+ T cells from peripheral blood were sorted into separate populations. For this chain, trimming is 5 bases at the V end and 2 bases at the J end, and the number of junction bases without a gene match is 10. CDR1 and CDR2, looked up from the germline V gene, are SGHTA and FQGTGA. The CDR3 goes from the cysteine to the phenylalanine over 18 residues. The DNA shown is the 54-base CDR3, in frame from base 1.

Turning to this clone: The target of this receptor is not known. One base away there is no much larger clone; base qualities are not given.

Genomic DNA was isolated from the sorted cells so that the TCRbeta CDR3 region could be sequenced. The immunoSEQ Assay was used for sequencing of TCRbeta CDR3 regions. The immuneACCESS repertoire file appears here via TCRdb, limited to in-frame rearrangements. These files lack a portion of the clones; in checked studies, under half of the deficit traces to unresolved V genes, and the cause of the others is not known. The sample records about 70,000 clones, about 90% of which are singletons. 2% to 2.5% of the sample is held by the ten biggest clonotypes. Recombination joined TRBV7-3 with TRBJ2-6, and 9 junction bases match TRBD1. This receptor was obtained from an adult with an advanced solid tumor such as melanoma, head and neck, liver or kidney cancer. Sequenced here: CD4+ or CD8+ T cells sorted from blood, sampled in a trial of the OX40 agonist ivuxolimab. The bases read TGTGCCAGCAGCCTACCTTCGGACAGGGGCACTGGGGCCAACGTCCTGACTTTC. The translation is CASSLPSDRGTGANVLTF.